The 30 T cell receptor beta chains in this list originate from one sample, sequenced in a study of radiotherapy plus CTLA-4 blockade in lung cancer (dated by TCRdb to the late 2010s). The method behind the library was the immunoSEQ multiplex PCR assay. This immuneACCESS table, as held by TCRdb, lists in-frame sequences with V and J called but not all clones. Of the missing ones, under half trace to an unresolved V gene in checked studies; the others have no known cause. Recorded for this sample are 30,000 or so clones; about 70% of them occurred a single time. Around 4.5% of the sample rests with the top ten. The material sequenced was peripheral blood, taken from a patient treated with radiotherapy plus ipilimumab. These receptors came from a human donor with non-small cell lung cancer whose response to radiotherapy plus ipilimumab could not be evaluated.

The J gene is TRBJ2-5, the V gene TRBV9, with D perhaps TRBD1 (6 bases). Trimming removed 3 bases at V and 5 bases at J, with 14 bases between. Germline V gives CDR1 SGDLS, CDR2 YYNGEE. The CDR3 spans 14 residues. The CDR3 is CASSASGTPETQYF. The CDR3 nucleotides read TGTGCCAGCAGCGCTTCCGGGACACCGGAGACCCAGTACTTC.

The V gene is TRBV18, the J gene TRBJ1-1, with D possibly being TRBD1 (6 bases). The V and J ends lost 8 bases and 5 bases respectively, with 12 bases between them. CDR1 is KGHSH, CDR2 LQKENI, per germline. This CDR3 contains 12 residues. CDR3 residues: CASQKQGTEAFF. The CDR3 bases are TGTGCCAGCCAAAAACAGGGAACTGAAGCTTTCTTT.

This chain joins TRBV9 and TRBJ2-2; no firm D call. The CDR3 consists of 15 residues. Trimming removed 0 bases from V and 6 bases from J, with 12 bases in between. Germline V gene sequence: CDR1 SGDLS, CDR2 YYNGEE. The CDR3 here is CASSVGAYRSGELFF. CDR3 bases: TGTGCCAGCAGCGTAGGGGCATACCGCTCCGGGGAGCTGTTTTTT.

This clone was seen a single time. The rearrangement joins TRBV7-2 to TRBJ2-1; TRBD2 might be the D (6 bases). CDR1 SGHTA and CDR2 FQGNSA come from the germline V gene. V lost 3 bases and J lost 5, with 14 bases in between. This CDR3 contains 15 residues. DNA of the CDR3: TGTGCCAGCAGCTTCAGACTAGTCACCAACAATGAGCAGTTCTTC. Its translation: CASSFRLVTNNEQFF.

This chain connects TRBV19 to TRBJ2-1; D is possibly TRBD2 (6 bases). The CDR3 contains 15 residues. The germline V gene has CDR1 LNHDA and CDR2 SQIVND (reference sequence). Trimming left V 6 bases short and J 6 bases short, with 18 bases between. The CDR3 sequence: CASSFQDYESNEQFF. The CDR3, as DNA: TGTGCCAGTAGCTTTCAGGACTACGAGAGCAATGAGCAGTTCTTC.

The chain combines TRBV10-3 with TRBJ2-5, with 7 nucleotides matching TRBD1. The DNA end is more similar to TRBJ2-7, so the J call may be wrong. This CDR3 is built from 15 residues. Germline V gene sequence: CDR1 ENHRY, CDR2 SYGVKD. The CDR3 is CAIRGKDRAFYEQYF. The CDR3 DNA reads as TGTGCCATCAGGGGAAAAGACAGGGCCTTCTACGAGCAGTACTTC.

This clone was found a few times. As DNA, the CDR3 is TGCACCAGCAGCCCACACGAGCCACTAGCGGGAGGGGCGGAGGAGCAGTACTTC. This encodes CTSSPHEPLAGGAEEQYF. This sequence joins TRBV1 and TRBJ2-7; the D segment call TRBD2 is taken from the table without a DNA check. TRBV1 is a listed pseudogene. The CDR3 totals 18 residues.

The chain links TRBV6-5 to TRBJ2-5, with a possible D match to TRBD1 (6 bases). The germline V gene encodes CDR1 MNHEY and CDR2 SVGAGI. The V gene lost 5 bases and the J gene lost 0 bases, with 7 bases spanning the gap. The CDR3 loop spans 13 amino acids. In DNA, the CDR3 is TGTGCCAGCAGTAGGGACAACCAAGAGACCCAGTACTTC. It is translated as CASSRDNQETQYF.

The chain uses TRBV29-1 and TRBJ2-7; 7 bases match TRBD2. V shed 4 bases and J 7 bases; nucleotides not matched to a gene: 4. The germline V gene has CDR1 SQVTM and CDR2 ANQGSEA. There are 11 residues in the CDR3. The CDR3 nucleotides read TGCAGCGTTGTCTGGGGAGGGGAGCAGTACTTC. It translates to CSVVWGGEQYF.

This sequence joins TRBV5-1 and TRBJ1-5; TRBD1 agrees at 7 bases. The CDR3 is 14 amino acids. Germline assignment: CDR1 SGHRS and CDR2 YFSETQ. V lost 4 bases to trimming and J lost 7 bases; unmatched junction nucleotides: 8. The DNA for the CDR3 is TGCGCCAGCAGCCCAGACAGGGCGGGGCAGCCCCAGCATTTT. Its protein is CASSPDRAGQPQHF. The whole variable domain, remainder taken from reference TRBV5-1 and TRBJ1-5, is KAGVTQTPRYLIKTRGQQVTLSCSPISGHRSVSWYQQTPGQGLQFLFEYFSETQRNKGNFPGRFSGRQFSNSRSEMNVSTLELGDSALYLCASSPDRAGQPQHFGDGTRLSIL.

The chain links TRBV7-6 to TRBJ1-1, with D possibly being TRBD1 (6 bases). The ends were cut back, 6 bases at V and 8 bases at J, with 13 bases in the middle. From germline, CDR1 is SGHVS and CDR2 FNYEAQ. The CDR3 consists of 12 residues. The CDR3 DNA sequence: TGTGCCAGCAGTTTATCCGGGACAGAAGCTTTCTTT. Its translation: CASSLSGTEAFF. Variable domain in full (rest from reference TRBV7-6 and TRBJ1-1): GAGVSQSPRYKVTKRGQDVALRCDPISGHVSLYWYRQALGQGPEFLTYFNYEAQQDKSGLPNDRFSAERPEGSISTLTIQRTEQRDSAMYRCASSLSGTEAFFGQGTRLTVV.

As for this clone: This CDR3 fails to terminate in the conserved phenylalanine or tryptophan, so it likely reflects a read error. The chain uses TRBV9 and TRBJ1-6; perhaps TRBD1 as D (5 bases). V shed 3 bases and J shed 11 bases, with 15 bases lying between them. The CDR3 has 14 amino acids. The germline CDR1 and CDR2 sequences are SGDLS and YYNGEE. For the CDR3, the DNA is TGTGCCAGCAGCGAAAGGGGCCCGTCTACACCCCTCCACCTT. The encoded protein is CASSERGPSTPLHL.

The V and J genes are TRBV29-1 and TRBJ2-1, with D possibly matching TRBD1 (6 bases). V was clipped by 6 bases and J by 3 bases, with 18 bases between them. Per germline, CDR1 SQVTM and CDR2 ANQGSEA. The CDR3 runs to 15 residues. The CDR3: CSVASTGTYYNEQFF. CDR3 sequence (DNA): TGCAGCGTCGCCTCAACCGGGACATACTACAATGAGCAGTTCTTC.

This clone appeared once. The V and J genes are TRBV7-6 and TRBJ2-6; D not resolved. This CDR3 has 14 amino acids. V dropped 6 bases and J dropped 0 bases, with 6 bases sitting between them. Germline V lookup: CDR1 SGHVS, CDR2 FNYEAQ. The CDR3 loop is CASRSNSGANVLTF. The CDR3 DNA reads TGTGCCAGCAGATCCAACTCTGGGGCCAACGTCCTGACTTTC.

This clone was detected only once. The chain uses TRBV7-2 and TRBJ2-1; the D gene is possibly TRBD2 (5 bases). The CDR3 has 15 residues. Between the trimmed V and J ends, which lost 5 bases and 0 bases, there was a span of 11 bases. Germline V gives CDR1 SGHTA, CDR2 FQGNSA. CDR3 sequence reads: CASSQSGRSYNEQFF. CDR3 sequence (DNA): TGTGCCAGCAGCCAAAGCGGACGCTCCTACAATGAGCAGTTCTTC. Complete variable domain (other parts from reference TRBV7-2 and TRBJ2-1): GAGVSQSPSNKVTEKGKDVELRCDPISGHTALYWYRQSLGQGLEFLIYFQGNSAPDKSGLPSDRFSAERTGGSVSTLTIQRTQQEDSAVYLCASSQSGRSYNEQFFGPGTRLTVL.

This rearrangement joins TRBV28 to TRBJ1-2; 10 positions agree with TRBD1. With 6 bases clipped from V and 3 bases from J, the junction kept 7 bases outside the gene matches. The CDR3 consists of 15 residues. CDR1 is MDHEN, CDR2 SYDVKM, per germline. CDR3: CASSPWGTGDYGYTF. CDR3 coding DNA: TGTGCCAGCAGCCCCTGGGGGACAGGGGACTATGGCTACACCTTC.

This clone has just a few counts. The chain carries TRBV7-3 and TRBJ1-1; D remains ambiguous. The CDR3 is made up of 14 amino acids. V shed 0 bases and J shed 1 base, with 6 bases lying between them. The germline CDR1 and CDR2 sequences are SGHTA and FQGTGA. The CDR3 DNA follows: TGTGCCAGCAGCTTAACACCGGGGAACACTGAAGCTTTCTTT. Its translation is CASSLTPGNTEAFF. The full variable domain, with the rest looked up from reference TRBV7-3 and TRBJ1-1, is GAGVSQTPSNKVTEKGKYVELRCDPISGHTALYWYRQSLGQGPEFLIYFQGTGAADDSGLPNDRFFAVRPEGSVSTLKIQRTERGDSAVYLCASSLTPGNTEAFFGQGTRLTVV.

This clone was counted a few times. The chain links TRBV27 to TRBJ2-5; D unclear. The germline V gene encodes CDR1 MNHEY and CDR2 SMNVEV (reference sequence). The V and J ends lost 8 bases and 3 bases respectively, with 13 bases between them. This CDR3 comprises 13 residues. CDR3 loop: CASCRRLEETQYF. The CDR3 DNA is TGTGCCAGCTGTCGGCGGTTAGAAGAGACCCAGTACTTC.

V usage is TRBV5-4 and J usage is TRBJ2-3, with TRBD2 matching over 9 bases. This CDR3 has 14 amino acids. Germline trimming cut 6 bases from V and 6 bases from J; bases unmatched to any gene: 8. The germline V gene encodes CDR1 SGHNT and CDR2 YYREEE (reference sequence). The CDR3 region has the DNA TGTGCCAGCACCCAAGCGGGAGGTAGTGATACGCAGTATTTT. It specifies CASTQAGGSDTQYF.

The chain joins TRBV7-3 to TRBJ2-7; D remains unclear. This CDR3 is built from 16 residues. Looked up from germline, CDR1 is SGHTA and CDR2 is FQGTGA. The ends were cut back, 6 bases at V and 3 bases at J, with 21 bases in the middle. The CDR3 spells CASSQIASTALYEQYF. The CDR3 bases are TGTGCCAGCAGTCAAATCGCCTCAACAGCCCTCTACGAGCAGTACTTC.

The chain joins TRBV5-1 to TRBJ2-7; D might be TRBD2 (6 bases). The CDR3 extends over 14 amino acids. Trimming took off 0 bases at V and 3 bases at J, with 10 bases between the two ends. The germline V gene has CDR1 SGHRS and CDR2 YFSETQ. CDR3 region: CASSLGGRNYEQYF. The CDR3 nucleotides are TGCGCCAGCAGCTTGGGTGGGAGGAACTACGAGCAGTACTTC.

J is TRBJ2-1 and V is TRBV4-1; TRBD2 agrees at 11 bases. Germline V gene sequence: CDR1 MGHRA, CDR2 YSYEKL. The CDR3 contains 16 residues. The junction had 9 bases not matched to a gene; V was cut back by 3 bases and J by 8 bases. The CDR3 nucleotides are TGCGCCAGCAGCCAGGCGGCACTAGCGGGAGTGCATGAGCAGTTCTTC. Translation gives CASSQAALAGVHEQFF.

The gene calls are TRBV25-1 and TRBJ1-1; a possible D gene is TRBD1 (5 bases). The length of the CDR3 is 17 residues. Germline V gives CDR1 MGHDK, CDR2 SYGVNS. V lost 1 base, J lost 4 bases, and 19 bases lay in between. Here the CDR3 reads CASSESGSQGLSTEAFF. CDR3 nucleotide sequence: TGTGCCAGCAGTGAATCTGGCAGCCAGGGTTTAAGCACTGAAGCTTTCTTT.

The chain combines TRBV6-1 with TRBJ1-2, with 9 bases matching TRBD1. The CDR3 is made up of 15 amino acids. The J segment lost 4 bases and the V segment lost 2 bases, leaving 5 bases of the junction unmatched. Germline CDR1 and CDR2: MNHNS and SASEGT. As DNA, the CDR3 is TGTGCCAGCAGTGAATGGGGGACAGGGAGCTATGGCTACACCTTC. It codes for CASSEWGTGSYGYTF.

The CDR3 loop reads CATGTGGLAKNIQYF. The CDR3, as DNA: TGTGCCACCGGGACAGGGGGACTAGCCAAAAACATTCAGTACTTC. The V gene is TRBV27, the J gene TRBJ2-4; 11 bases align to TRBD1. Germline assignment: CDR1 MNHEY and CDR2 SMNVEV (reference sequence). CDR3 length: 15 amino acids. V dropped 10 bases and J dropped 0; count of bases not matched to a gene: 5.

V is TRBV2 and J is TRBJ1-4; D gene unclear. V lost 7 bases to trimming and J lost 8 bases, with 20 bases between them. CDR1 is SNHLY and CDR2 is FYNNEI in the germline V gene. This CDR3 comprises 15 residues. CDR3 residues: CASITAREFREKLFF. CDR3 coding DNA: TGTGCCAGCATAACAGCCCGAGAATTCAGGGAAAAACTGTTTTTT.

About this clone: The sample has other DNA sequences that encode this CDR3 too. This chain joins TRBV27 and TRBJ1-4; TRBD1 matches at 9 bases. The junction had 20 bases not matched to a gene; V was cut back by 10 bases and J by 5 bases. This CDR3 region has 18 residues. CDR1 MNHEY and CDR2 SMNVEV come from the germline V gene (reference sequence). The CDR3 sequence: CAKPPGTGFQVTNEKLFF. The CDR3 DNA follows: TGTGCCAAACCTCCCGGGACAGGGTTTCAGGTAACCAATGAAAAACTGTTTTTT.

The chain recombines TRBV7-2 with TRBJ2-7, with 9 bases lining up with TRBD1. This CDR3 comprises 15 residues. With 5 bases clipped from V and 0 bases from J, the junction kept 5 bases outside the gene matches. The germline gives CDR1 SGHTA, CDR2 FQGNSA. The DNA for the CDR3 is TGTGCCAGCAGCACGCCGGGACAGGGCTCCTACGAGCAGTACTTC. Its protein product is CASSTPGQGSYEQYF.

This clone was observed a few times. The chain employs TRBV11-3 and TRBJ2-7, with a possible D match to TRBD2 (7 bases). The CDR3 covers 15 residues. The germline gives CDR1 SGHNT, CDR2 YENEEA. V lost 5 bases and J lost 2, with 16 bases in between. The chain's CDR3 is CASSDVGGRTYEQYF. In DNA, the CDR3 is TGTGCCAGCAGCGACGTGGGGGGGCGCACCTACGAGCAGTACTTC. Full variable domain (missing parts from reference TRBV11-3 and TRBJ2-7): EAGVVQSPRYKIIEKKQPVAFWCNPISGHNTLYWYLQNLGQGPELLIRYENEEAVDDSQLPKDRFSAERLKGVDSTLKIQPAELGDSAVYLCASSDVGGRTYEQYFGPGTRLTVT.

This rearrangement joins TRBV9 to TRBJ2-1; tentative D call: TRBD2 (5 bases). This CDR3 contains 17 residues. Germline values: CDR1 SGDLS, CDR2 YYNGEE. Between the trimmed V and J ends, which lost 0 bases and 6 bases, there was a span of 19 bases. CDR3 DNA sequence: TGTGCCAGCAGCGTAGAAGGATCGATCAACGCGGGCAATGAGCAGTTCTTC. Residues: CASSVEGSINAGNEQFF.